The rows below give T cell receptor beta chains drawn from one sample of a study of metastatic and nonmetastatic thyroid tumors. TCRdb called clones again from the PCR reads with MiXCR. The sample lists about 14,000 clones; about 30% were seen once. Sequenced input: tumor tissue. These TCRs come from a female donor with papillary thyroid cancer or a benign thyroid nodule (not recorded which). Some clones in this sample may be carry-over from other donors' samples. Each CDR3 is given with its conserved first and last residue. The order of the fields is J gene, D gene, clone size, V gene, CDR3 DNA, CDR3 protein. D genes are given only for firm matches. The size field is filled for only some rows; it gives once, few, many or a size class.

j_call: TRBJ2-1
d_call: TRBD2
clone_size: NA
v_call: TRBV11-2
cdr3_nt: TGTGCCAGCAGCCTTCAATTTGGACTAGCGGAATACAATGAGCAGTTCTTC
cdr3_aa: CASSLQFGLAEYNEQFF

j_call: TRBJ2-1
d_call: NA
clone_size: NA
v_call: TRBV30
cdr3_nt: TGTGCCTGGAGGGCTAGCTCCTACAATGAGCAGTTCTTC
cdr3_aa: CAWRASSYNEQFF

j_call: TRBJ2-7
d_call: NA
clone_size: NA
v_call: TRBV10-1
cdr3_nt: TGCGCCAGCAGTGAGTCGGGGGCAGGGGTCTTCGAGCAGTACTTC
cdr3_aa: CASSESGAGVFEQYF

j_call: TRBJ1-1
d_call: TRBD1
clone_size: many
v_call: TRBV19
cdr3_nt: TGTGCCAGTAGTATCCTAGAGGGACAGGGCGGGAACACTGAAGCTTTCTTT
cdr3_aa: CASSILEGQGGNTEAFF

j_call: TRBJ1-4
d_call: NA
clone_size: few
v_call: TRBV5-1
cdr3_nt: TGCGCCAGCAGCTTGCGAGCGTTACCGACAACTAATGAAAAACTGTTTTTT
cdr3_aa: CASSLRALPTTNEKLFF

j_call: TRBJ2-2
d_call: NA
clone_size: many
v_call: TRBV19
cdr3_nt: TGTGCCAGTACCACCGCCCGGTTAGTGGGCTGGGGCCCCACCGGGGAGCTGTTTTTT
cdr3_aa: CASTTARLVGWGPTGELFF

j_call: TRBJ1-2
d_call: TRBD1
clone_size: NA
v_call: TRBV2
cdr3_nt: TGTGCTAGCAGTGAAGCGCTCAGGGACAGGGGGCGGGATAGTGGCTACACCTTC
cdr3_aa: CASSEALRDRGRDSGYTF

j_call: TRBJ1-6
d_call: TRBD1
clone_size: many
v_call: TRBV29-1
cdr3_nt: TGCAGCGTTCTCGGGGGCAGGGGGCCCATAGTGAGAATCCTCCACTTT
cdr3_aa: CSVLGGRGPIVRILHF

j_call: TRBJ2-1
d_call: TRBD2
clone_size: many
v_call: TRBV29-1
cdr3_nt: TGCAGCGTTGAAGTTATTAGCGGGAGGGGGGTAAATGAGCAGTTCTTC
cdr3_aa: CSVEVISGRGVNEQFF

j_call: TRBJ2-6
d_call: NA
clone_size: NA
v_call: TRBV3-1
cdr3_nt: TGTGCCAGCAGCGCCCTGTTTCTGGGGTCTGGGGCCAACGTCCTGACTTTC
cdr3_aa: CASSALFLGSGANVLTF

j_call: TRBJ2-1
d_call: TRBD2
clone_size: medium-sized
v_call: TRBV27
cdr3_nt: TGTGCCAGCAGTTTATTGGCGGGAGTGGGGAATGAGCAGTTCTTC
cdr3_aa: CASSLLAGVGNEQFF

j_call: TRBJ2-1
d_call: TRBD1
clone_size: many
v_call: TRBV29-1
cdr3_nt: TGCAGCGTGATGACGGGGACAGGGTCGGCGCATGAGCAGTTCTTC
cdr3_aa: CSVMTGTGSAHEQFF

j_call: TRBJ2-7
d_call: TRBD1
clone_size: medium-sized
v_call: TRBV27
cdr3_nt: TGTGCCAGCAGTTTAGGGACAGGGAGCTACGAGCAGTACTTC
cdr3_aa: CASSLGTGSYEQYF

j_call: TRBJ2-7
d_call: NA
clone_size: NA
v_call: TRBV2
cdr3_nt: TGTGCCAGCAGTGGGCACATGGCATACTACGAGCAGTACTTC
cdr3_aa: CASSGHMAYYEQYF

j_call: TRBJ2-1
d_call: TRBD2
clone_size: many
v_call: TRBV15
cdr3_nt: TGTGCCACCAGCAGAGACCTAGCGGGAGGACTGTACAATGAGCAGTTCTTC
cdr3_aa: CATSRDLAGGLYNEQFF

j_call: TRBJ2-7
d_call: NA
clone_size: medium-sized
v_call: TRBV6-1
cdr3_nt: TGTGCCAGCAGCCCGGGACTCCAATCATGGGAGCAGTACTTC
cdr3_aa: CASSPGLQSWEQYF

j_call: TRBJ2-1
d_call: NA
clone_size: NA
v_call: TRBV20-1
cdr3_nt: TGCAGTGCTGACTCCGTGGTAGCGCGCAATGAGCAGTTCTTC
cdr3_aa: CSADSVVARNEQFF

j_call: TRBJ2-2
d_call: TRBD2
clone_size: medium-sized
v_call: TRBV7-2
cdr3_nt: TGTGCCAGCAGCTTAGCCACTAGCGGGAGGAACACCGGGGAGCTGTTTTTT
cdr3_aa: CASSLATSGRNTGELFF

j_call: TRBJ2-5
d_call: TRBD2
clone_size: many
v_call: TRBV6-5
cdr3_nt: TGTGCCAGCAGTTACTCGACTAGCGGGAGAGAGACCCAGTACTTC
cdr3_aa: CASSYSTSGRETQYF

j_call: TRBJ2-5
d_call: NA
clone_size: NA
v_call: TRBV11-2
cdr3_nt: TGTGCCCGCATCATAGCAGGGACGGAGACCCAGTACTTC
cdr3_aa: CARIIAGTETQYF

j_call: TRBJ2-7
d_call: TRBD2
clone_size: medium-sized
v_call: TRBV6-5
cdr3_nt: TGTGCCAGCAGTTACGAGTCCCCTGCGGGAGGGCCTGACGAGCAGTACTTC
cdr3_aa: CASSYESPAGGPDEQYF

j_call: TRBJ2-2
d_call: TRBD2
clone_size: NA
v_call: TRBV11-2
cdr3_nt: TGTGCCAGCAGCTGGCCCGAACTAGCGGGAGACACCGGGGAGCTGTTTTTT
cdr3_aa: CASSWPELAGDTGELFF

j_call: TRBJ1-2
d_call: NA
clone_size: once
v_call: TRBV5-6
cdr3_nt: TGTGCTAGCAGCCTTGGTGGGATTAACTATGGCTACACCTTC
cdr3_aa: CASSLGGINYGYTF

j_call: TRBJ2-3
d_call: TRBD2
clone_size: few
v_call: TRBV27
cdr3_nt: TGTGCCAGCAGTTTATGCCAGAGACTAGCGGGACAGGGAGATACGCAGTATTTT
cdr3_aa: CASSLCQRLAGQGDTQYF

j_call: TRBJ1-4
d_call: TRBD1
clone_size: NA
v_call: TRBV5-1
cdr3_nt: TGCGCCAGCAGCTTGGTACAGGGGGCTAATGAAAAACTGTTTTTT
cdr3_aa: CASSLVQGANEKLFF

j_call: TRBJ2-7
d_call: NA
clone_size: NA
v_call: TRBV19
cdr3_nt: TGTGCCAGTAGCCCGGGACGCCACGGCGAGCAGTACTTC
cdr3_aa: CASSPGRHGEQYF

j_call: TRBJ2-7
d_call: NA
clone_size: few
v_call: TRBV2
cdr3_nt: TGTGCCAGCATGCCGGGTGGGTTTGGATCCTACGAGCAGCACTTC
cdr3_aa: CASMPGGFGSYEQHF

j_call: TRBJ2-7
d_call: NA
clone_size: NA
v_call: TRBV6-1
cdr3_nt: TGTGCCAGCACCACATCCGGAGAAGGAGTTCACGAGCAGTACTTC
cdr3_aa: CASTTSGEGVHEQYF

j_call: TRBJ2-5
d_call: TRBD2
clone_size: NA
v_call: TRBV20-1
cdr3_nt: TGCAGTTCACCCGTGGGGGCAAAGCGGGAGACCAAGTACTTC
cdr3_aa: CSSPVGAKRETKYF

j_call: TRBJ1-6
d_call: NA
clone_size: medium-sized
v_call: TRBV28
cdr3_nt: TGTGCCAGCAGTTTACAGAATAATTCACCCCTCCACTTT
cdr3_aa: CASSLQNNSPLHF

j_call: TRBJ2-1
d_call: TRBD2
clone_size: few
v_call: TRBV27
cdr3_nt: TGTGCCAGCACCCAGGGTACTAGCGGTTACAATGAGCAGTTCTTC
cdr3_aa: CASTQGTSGYNEQFF

j_call: TRBJ2-7
d_call: TRBD1
clone_size: once
v_call: TRBV2
cdr3_nt: TGTACCAGCAGTAAGCCACGGGACAGGACCAACTACGAGCAGTACTTC
cdr3_aa: CTSSKPRDRTNYEQYF

j_call: TRBJ1-1
d_call: NA
clone_size: medium-sized
v_call: TRBV19
cdr3_nt: TGTGCCAGTATTGGCGGGGAGGGTGGGGGCACTGAAGCTTTCTTT
cdr3_aa: CASIGGEGGGTEAFF

j_call: TRBJ1-5
d_call: NA
clone_size: few
v_call: TRBV27
cdr3_nt: TGTGCCAGCAGTTCCCCCAATCAGCCCCAGCATTTT
cdr3_aa: CASSSPNQPQHF

j_call: TRBJ2-1
d_call: TRBD2
clone_size: many
v_call: TRBV7-2
cdr3_nt: TGTGCCAGCAGCCTAGCGGCGACCAGGAACAATGAGCAGTTCTTC
cdr3_aa: CASSLAATRNNEQFF

j_call: TRBJ2-3
d_call: NA
clone_size: NA
v_call: TRBV4-1
cdr3_nt: TGCGCCAGCAGCCAAGATACGCAGATCACAGATACGCAGTATTTT
cdr3_aa: CASSQDTQITDTQYF

j_call: TRBJ2-7
d_call: NA
clone_size: NA
v_call: TRBV19
cdr3_nt: TGTGCCAGTAGTATCCGGCGGGGGACAACAACCTACGAGCAGTACTTC
cdr3_aa: CASSIRRGTTTYEQYF

j_call: TRBJ2-3
d_call: TRBD2
clone_size: NA
v_call: TRBV11-2
cdr3_nt: TGTGCCAGCAGAACCAGCGGGAGCGGCACAGATACGCAGTATTTT
cdr3_aa: CASRTSGSGTDTQYF

j_call: TRBJ2-2
d_call: TRBD2
clone_size: many
v_call: TRBV29-1
cdr3_nt: TGCAGCGTTGAGGGACTAGCGGGAGGGAAGAACACCGGGGAGCTGTTTTTT
cdr3_aa: CSVEGLAGGKNTGELFF

j_call: TRBJ1-4
d_call: NA
clone_size: NA
v_call: TRBV18
cdr3_nt: TGTGCCAGCCCACCCGACGGGGCTCGGGAAAATCTGTTTTTT
cdr3_aa: CASPPDGARENLFF